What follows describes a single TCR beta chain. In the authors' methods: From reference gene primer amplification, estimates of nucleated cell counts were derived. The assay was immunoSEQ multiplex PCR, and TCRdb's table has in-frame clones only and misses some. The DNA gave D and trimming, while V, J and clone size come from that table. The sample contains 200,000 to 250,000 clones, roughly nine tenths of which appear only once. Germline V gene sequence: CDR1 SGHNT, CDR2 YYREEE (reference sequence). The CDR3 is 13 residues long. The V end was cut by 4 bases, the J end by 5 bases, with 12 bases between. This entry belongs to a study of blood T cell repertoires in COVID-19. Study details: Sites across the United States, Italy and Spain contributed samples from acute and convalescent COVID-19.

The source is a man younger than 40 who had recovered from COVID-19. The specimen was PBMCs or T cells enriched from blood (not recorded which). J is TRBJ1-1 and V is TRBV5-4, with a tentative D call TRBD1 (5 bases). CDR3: CASSGVGGTEAFF. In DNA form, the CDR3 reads TGTGCCAGCAGCGGCGTCGGGGGTACTGAAGCTTTCTTT.